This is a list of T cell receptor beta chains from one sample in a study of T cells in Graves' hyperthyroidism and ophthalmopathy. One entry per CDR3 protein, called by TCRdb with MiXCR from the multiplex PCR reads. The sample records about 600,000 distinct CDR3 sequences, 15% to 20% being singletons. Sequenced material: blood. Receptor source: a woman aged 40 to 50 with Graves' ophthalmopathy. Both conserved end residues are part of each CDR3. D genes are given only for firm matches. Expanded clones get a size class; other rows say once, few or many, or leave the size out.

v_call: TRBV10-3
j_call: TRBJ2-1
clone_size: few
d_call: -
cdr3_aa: CAISDWDSDNEQFF
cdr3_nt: TGTGCCATCAGTGATTGGGACTCCGACAATGAGCAGTTCTTC

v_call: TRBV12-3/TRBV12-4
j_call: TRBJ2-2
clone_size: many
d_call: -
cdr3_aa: CASSRTDAGELFF
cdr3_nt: TGTGCCAGCAGCCGGACAGACGCCGGGGAGCTGTTTTTT

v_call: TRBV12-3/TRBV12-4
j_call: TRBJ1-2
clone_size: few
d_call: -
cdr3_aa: CTSRRQVLGGYTF
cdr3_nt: TGTACCAGCAGGCGACAGGTCCTTGGTGGCTACACCTTC

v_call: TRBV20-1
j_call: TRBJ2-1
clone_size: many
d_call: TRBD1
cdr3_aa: CSATDRGSLDEQFF
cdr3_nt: TGCAGTGCTACGGACAGGGGGAGTTTGGATGAGCAGTTCTTC

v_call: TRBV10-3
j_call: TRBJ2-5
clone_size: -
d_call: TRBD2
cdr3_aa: CAISDPTLGGTSGRLRETQYF
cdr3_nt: TGTGCCATCAGTGACCCGACCCTGGGGGGGACTAGCGGGAGGCTTCGGGAGACCCAGTACTTC

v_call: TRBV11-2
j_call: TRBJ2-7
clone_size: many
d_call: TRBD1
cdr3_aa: CASSLVRGADRVYEQYF
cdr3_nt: TGTGCCAGCAGCTTAGTTAGGGGAGCGGACAGGGTCTACGAGCAGTACTTC

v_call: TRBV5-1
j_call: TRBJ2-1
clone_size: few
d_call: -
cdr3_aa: CASSLAGGGQTLGNEQFF
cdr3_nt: TGCGCCAGCAGCTTGGCCGGGGGAGGACAGACCCTGGGGAATGAGCAGTTCTTC

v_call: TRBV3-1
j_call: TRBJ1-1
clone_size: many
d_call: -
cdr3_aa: CASSQASWNTEAFF
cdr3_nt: TGTGCCAGCAGCCAAGCTAGCTGGAACACTGAAGCTTTCTTT

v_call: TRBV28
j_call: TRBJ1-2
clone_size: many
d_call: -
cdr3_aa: CASSGAYGYTF
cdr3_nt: TGTGCCAGCAGTGGGGCCTATGGCTACACCTTC

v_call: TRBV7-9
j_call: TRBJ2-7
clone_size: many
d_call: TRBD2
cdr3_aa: CASSSRGGLAGNEQYF
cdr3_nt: TGTGCCAGCAGCTCGAGGGGGGGACTAGCGGGGAACGAGCAGTACTTC

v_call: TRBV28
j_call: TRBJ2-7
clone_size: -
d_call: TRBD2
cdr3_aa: CASSSRGGLEEQYF
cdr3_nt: TGTGCCAGCAGTTCCCGGGGGGGGCTGGAGGAGCAGTACTTC

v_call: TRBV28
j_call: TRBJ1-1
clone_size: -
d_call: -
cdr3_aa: CATLGCSMNTEAFF
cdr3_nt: TGTGCCACCTTGGGTTGTAGCATGAACACTGAAGCTTTCTTT

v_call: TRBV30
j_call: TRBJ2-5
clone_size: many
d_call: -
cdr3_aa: CAWSYLRETQYF
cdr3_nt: TGTGCCTGGAGTTATTTGCGAGAGACCCAGTACTTC

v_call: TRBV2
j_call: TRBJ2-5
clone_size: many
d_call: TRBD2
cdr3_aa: CASSAPGLAWQETQYF
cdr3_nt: TGTGCCAGCAGCGCCCCGGGACTAGCGTGGCAAGAGACCCAGTACTTC

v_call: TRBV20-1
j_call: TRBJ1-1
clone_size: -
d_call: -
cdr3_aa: CSAEGVGNTEAFF
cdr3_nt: TGCAGTGCGGAGGGTGTTGGGAACACTGAAGCTTTCTTT

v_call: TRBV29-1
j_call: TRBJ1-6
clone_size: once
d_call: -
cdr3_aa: CSVEEGQGFCNSPLHF
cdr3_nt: TGCAGCGTTGAAGAAGGGCAGGGGTTTTGTAATTCACCCCTCCACTTT

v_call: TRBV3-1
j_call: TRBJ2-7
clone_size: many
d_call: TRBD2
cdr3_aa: CASSLTAGGPEQYF
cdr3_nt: TGTGCCAGCAGCCTCACGGCGGGAGGTCCCGAGCAGTACTTC

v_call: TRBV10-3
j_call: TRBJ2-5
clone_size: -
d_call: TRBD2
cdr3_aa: CAISEEEGLADQETQYF
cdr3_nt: TGTGCCATCAGTGAGGAGGAGGGACTAGCGGACCAAGAGACCCAGTACTTC

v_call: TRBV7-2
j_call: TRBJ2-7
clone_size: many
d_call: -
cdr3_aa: CASSLVWAGREQYF
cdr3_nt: TGTGCCAGCAGCTTAGTTTGGGCAGGGCGAGAGCAGTACTTC

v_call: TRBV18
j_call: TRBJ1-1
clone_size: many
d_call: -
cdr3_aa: CASSPSEGGAFF
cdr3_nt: TGTGCCAGCTCACCATCGGAAGGTGGGGCTTTCTTT

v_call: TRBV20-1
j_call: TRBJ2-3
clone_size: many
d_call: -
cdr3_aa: CSASYTGTARLTDTQYF
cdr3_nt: TGCAGTGCTAGCTATACAGGGACCGCACGGTTGACAGATACGCAGTATTTT

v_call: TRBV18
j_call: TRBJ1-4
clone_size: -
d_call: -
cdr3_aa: CASSPGVGENLFF
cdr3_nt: TGTGCCAGCTCACCGGGAGTTGGGGAAAACCTGTTTTTT

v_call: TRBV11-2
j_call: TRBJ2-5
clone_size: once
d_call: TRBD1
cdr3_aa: CASSYVGQEDWPETQYF
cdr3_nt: TGTGCCAGCAGCTACGTGGGACAGGAAGATTGGCCAGAGACCCAGTACTTC

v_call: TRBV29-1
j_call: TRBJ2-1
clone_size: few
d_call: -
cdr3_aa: CSVLISNYNEQFF
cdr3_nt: TGCAGCGTCCTTATCAGCAACTACAATGAGCAGTTCTTC

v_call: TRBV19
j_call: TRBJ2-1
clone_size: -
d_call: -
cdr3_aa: CASTPLVGGNEQFF
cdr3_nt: TGTGCCAGTACTCCACTCGTAGGGGGCAATGAGCAGTTCTTC

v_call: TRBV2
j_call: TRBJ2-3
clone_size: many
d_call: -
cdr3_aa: CASRGANFPGGSSTDTQYF
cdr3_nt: TGTGCCAGCAGAGGAGCTAATTTCCCCGGGGGTTCAAGCACAGATACGCAGTATTTT

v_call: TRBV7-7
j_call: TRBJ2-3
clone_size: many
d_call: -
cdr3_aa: CASSVGSGPADTQYF
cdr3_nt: TGTGCTAGCAGCGTCGGGTCAGGCCCGGCAGATACGCAGTATTTT

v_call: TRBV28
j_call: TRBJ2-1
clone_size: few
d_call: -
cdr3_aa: CASSYGVNEQFF
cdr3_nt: TGTGCCAGCAGTTACGGAGTCAATGAGCAGTTCTTC

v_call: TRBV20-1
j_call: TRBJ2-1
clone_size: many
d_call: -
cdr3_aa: CSRSEGGGADEQFF
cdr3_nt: TGCAGTCGAAGCGAGGGGGGGGGGGCGGATGAGCAGTTCTTC

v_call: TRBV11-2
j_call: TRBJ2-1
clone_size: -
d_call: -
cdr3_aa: CASSPSTLAIGDEQFF
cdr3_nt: TGTGCCAGCAGCCCATCGACACTAGCTATCGGCGATGAGCAGTTCTTC

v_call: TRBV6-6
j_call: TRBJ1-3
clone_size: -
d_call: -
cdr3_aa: CASSYSRTTDYRGNTIYF
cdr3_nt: TGTGCCAGCAGTTACTCCCGAACGACGGACTACCGGGGAAACACCATATATTTT

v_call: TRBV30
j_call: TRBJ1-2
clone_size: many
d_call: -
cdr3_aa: CAWSRTDNYGYTF
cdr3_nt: TGTGCCTGGTCCCGGACGGATAACTATGGCTACACCTTC

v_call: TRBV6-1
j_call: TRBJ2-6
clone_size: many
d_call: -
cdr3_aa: CASSGNTPGANVLTF
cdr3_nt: TGTGCCAGCAGTGGCAATACCCCTGGGGCCAACGTCCTGACTTTC

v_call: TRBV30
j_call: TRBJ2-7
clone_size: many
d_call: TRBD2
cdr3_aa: CAWSVASGPYEQYF
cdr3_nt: TGTGCCTGGAGTGTAGCTAGCGGGCCCTACGAGCAGTACTTC

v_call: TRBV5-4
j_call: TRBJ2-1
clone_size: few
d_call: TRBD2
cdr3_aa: CASSPGLAESYNEQFF
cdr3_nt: TGTGCCAGCAGCCCGGGACTAGCGGAGAGTTACAATGAGCAGTTCTTC

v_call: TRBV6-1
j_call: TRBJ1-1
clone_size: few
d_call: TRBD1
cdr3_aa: CASTQGAWTEAFF
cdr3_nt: TGTGCCAGCACCCAGGGGGCGTGGACTGAAGCTTTCTTT

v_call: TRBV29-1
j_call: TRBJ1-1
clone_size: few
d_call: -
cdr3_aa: CSVETREGGTEAFF
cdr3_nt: TGCAGCGTTGAAACCCGTGAAGGGGGCACTGAAGCTTTCTTT

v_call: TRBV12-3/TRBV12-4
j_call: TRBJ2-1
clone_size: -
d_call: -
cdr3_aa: CASRRLIEQFF
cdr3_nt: TGTGCCAGCAGGCGACTAATTGAGCAGTTCTTC

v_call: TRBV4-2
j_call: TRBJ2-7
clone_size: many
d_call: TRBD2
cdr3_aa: CASSPGETSVGYEQYF
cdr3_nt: TGTGCCAGCAGCCCAGGGGAGACTAGCGTCGGGTACGAGCAGTACTTC

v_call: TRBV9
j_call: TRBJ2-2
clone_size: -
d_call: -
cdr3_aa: CASSPHDGNTGELFF
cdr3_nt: TGTGCCAGCAGCCCCCACGACGGGAACACCGGGGAGCTGTTTTTT

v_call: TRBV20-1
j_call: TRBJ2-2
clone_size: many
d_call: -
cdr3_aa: CSAREARGGTGELFF
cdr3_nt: TGCAGTGCTAGAGAGGCCAGGGGAGGGACCGGGGAGCTGTTTTTT

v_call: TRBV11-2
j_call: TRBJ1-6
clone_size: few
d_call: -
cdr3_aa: CASSLELADITSPLHF
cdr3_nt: TGTGCCAGCAGCCTCGAGTTAGCGGATATAACTTCACCCCTCCACTTT

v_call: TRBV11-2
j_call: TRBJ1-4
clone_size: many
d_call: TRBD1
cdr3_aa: CASSLGDRVGEKLFF
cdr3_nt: TGTGCCAGCAGCTTAGGGGACAGGGTCGGTGAAAAACTGTTTTTT